Below, one TCR beta chain is given with its context. Data came from immunoSEQ multiplex PCR; TCRdb stores just in-frame clones and leaves some out. The table records about 92,000 clones, approximately 92% of them present only once. This specimen comes from a study of T cell changes during pregnancy in multiple sclerosis. Germline V gene lookup returns CDR1 LGHNA and CDR2 YNFKEQ. The CDR3 consists of 15 residues. Unmatched junction bases numbered 6, after V lost 3 bases and J lost 4 bases. This sequence joins TRBV4-2 and TRBJ2-4, with 7 bases that match TRBD1. The TCR sequence derives from a female donor with multiple sclerosis, enrolled in a pregnancy study. The material sequenced was peripheral blood, taken in the first trimester of pregnancy. The CDR3, as DNA: TGTGCCAGCAGCCACGAAATGGGACAGAAAAACATTCAGTACTTC. Protein: CASSHEMGQKNIQYF.